These T cell receptor beta chains were read from a single sample in a study of CD8+ T cells in alopecia areata. The protocol was immunoSEQ multiplex PCR, while the TCRdb copy is restricted to in-frame clones and leaves out a portion. The table shows about 180,000 clones, with around 51% occurring only once. The specimen comprised CD8+ T cells sorted from blood, sampled at roughly week 53, from a patient treated with tofacitinib. The receptor source for this set is a human donor with alopecia areata. CDR3s include the opening cysteine and the closing phenylalanine or tryptophan. The order of the fields is J gene, D gene, clone size, V gene, CDR3 DNA, CDR3 protein. A D gene is named only where the DNA matches it firmly. The listing skips clone size in some rows; elsewhere it reads once, few, many or a size class.

j_call: TRBJ1-5
d_call: NA
clone_size: NA
v_call: TRBV6-5
cdr3_nt: TGTGCCAGCTCCGGGGACGGGCCCTTCAAGCCCCAGCATTTT
cdr3_aa: CASSGDGPFKPQHF

j_call: TRBJ1-6
d_call: TRBD1
clone_size: few
v_call: TRBV7-8
cdr3_nt: TGTGCCAGCAGCTGGACAGGGGGCGTTTTCGATTCACCCCTCCACTTT
cdr3_aa: CASSWTGGVFDSPLHF

j_call: TRBJ2-1
d_call: NA
clone_size: few
v_call: TRBV10-3
cdr3_nt: TGTGCCATCAGTGGACTAGAGGTGCAGCAGTTCTTC
cdr3_aa: CAISGLEVQQFF

j_call: TRBJ1-1
d_call: NA
clone_size: NA
v_call: TRBV13
cdr3_nt: TGTGCCAGCAGCCCTTGGCTCGGGGGCGGAATGAACACTGAAGCTTTCTTT
cdr3_aa: CASSPWLGGGMNTEAFF

j_call: TRBJ2-1
d_call: NA
clone_size: few
v_call: TRBV29-1
cdr3_nt: TGCAGCGTTGAAGCCCAGGGATCCTACAATGAGCAGTTCTTC
cdr3_aa: CSVEAQGSYNEQFF

j_call: TRBJ1-2
d_call: NA
clone_size: many
v_call: TRBV27
cdr3_nt: TGTGCCAGCAGTGGAAGACAACGAAAGGGGGGCTACACCTTC
cdr3_aa: CASSGRQRKGGYTF

j_call: TRBJ2-2
d_call: NA
clone_size: NA
v_call: TRBV6-4
cdr3_nt: TGTGCCAGCAGTGATGATCCAGGGAACACCGGGGAGCTGTTTTTT
cdr3_aa: CASSDDPGNTGELFF

j_call: TRBJ2-1
d_call: TRBD2
clone_size: NA
v_call: TRBV29-1
cdr3_nt: TGCAGCGTTGAGTTTAAGGGGACTAGGTCGATACACGATGAGCAGTTCTTC
cdr3_aa: CSVEFKGTRSIHDEQFF

j_call: TRBJ1-6
d_call: NA
clone_size: NA
v_call: TRBV7-3
cdr3_nt: TGTGCCAGCAGCGCCGGGACATATAATTCACCCCTCCACTTT
cdr3_aa: CASSAGTYNSPLHF

j_call: TRBJ1-5
d_call: NA
clone_size: few
v_call: TRBV6-6
cdr3_nt: TGTGCCAGCACCAACGGCGAAGCGCCCCAGCATTTT
cdr3_aa: CASTNGEAPQHF

j_call: TRBJ1-5
d_call: NA
clone_size: NA
v_call: TRBV30
cdr3_nt: TGTGCCTGGAGTGGAACGACTTCCAATCAGCCCCAGCATTTT
cdr3_aa: CAWSGTTSNQPQHF

j_call: TRBJ2-3
d_call: NA
clone_size: NA
v_call: TRBV4-1
cdr3_nt: TGCGCCAGCAGCCAAGGGGGATCCGGGACAGATACGCAGTATTTT
cdr3_aa: CASSQGGSGTDTQYF

j_call: TRBJ2-1
d_call: NA
clone_size: NA
v_call: TRBV4-1
cdr3_nt: TGCGCCAGCAGCCAAGGCGTGTTGCCTGAGCAGTTCTTC
cdr3_aa: CASSQGVLPEQFF

j_call: TRBJ2-5
d_call: NA
clone_size: NA
v_call: TRBV7-9
cdr3_nt: TGTGCCAGCAGCACGAAGGACCTCCAAGAGACCCAGTACTTC
cdr3_aa: CASSTKDLQETQYF

j_call: TRBJ1-2
d_call: TRBD1
clone_size: NA
v_call: TRBV30
cdr3_nt: TGTGCCTGGAGTCTTTCCGACAGGGATGGCTACACCTTC
cdr3_aa: CAWSLSDRDGYTF

j_call: TRBJ2-4
d_call: NA
clone_size: once
v_call: TRBV9
cdr3_nt: TGTGCCAGCAGCGTAGCGGCGACATCGGGCATTCAGTACTTC
cdr3_aa: CASSVAATSGIQYF

j_call: TRBJ1-2
d_call: NA
clone_size: few
v_call: TRBV7-9
cdr3_nt: TGTGCCAGCAGCTTGCAGGAAGATGGCTACACCTTC
cdr3_aa: CASSLQEDGYTF

j_call: TRBJ2-1
d_call: TRBD1
clone_size: NA
v_call: TRBV6-5
cdr3_nt: TGTGCCAGCAGACCCGACAGGGGGCGAACCGATGAGCAGTTCTTC
cdr3_aa: CASRPDRGRTDEQFF

j_call: TRBJ2-5
d_call: TRBD2
clone_size: NA
v_call: TRBV4-2
cdr3_nt: TGTGCCAGCAGCCCTGGACTAGCGGGGGAGTACCAAGAGACCCAGTACTTC
cdr3_aa: CASSPGLAGEYQETQYF